This T cell receptor (beta chain) was recorded in a study of vaccination effects on CD4 cells after COVID-19. The overall study: A median of 72 days separated the second dose and sampling.

Here immunoSEQ multiplex PCR was the method, and the copy in TCRdb shows in-frame clones only, minus some. The table has 70,000 to 95,000 clones, roughly 80% seen once. With regard to this clone: Its antigen remains unidentified.

Germline loops: CDR1 SGDLS, CDR2 YYNGEE. The CDR3 contains 14 residues. The germline V and J ends were trimmed by 5 bases and 1 base, with 12 bases remaining between them. Within the ViraFEST assay, antigen-specific CD4+ T cells underwent expansion with viral peptide pools prior to sequencing. Subsequent to a culture period of less than twelve days, CD4+ T cells were isolated. Two doses of BNT162b2 or mRNA-1273 vaccine were administered to participants. After under 2.5 million PBMC were placed in each well, they were cultured with roughly 10 IU/ml IL-2 and roughly 10 ug/ml peptides. Days 3 and 7 saw half the medium replaced with IL-2 medium.

The gene calls are TRBV9 and TRBJ1-1; D ambiguous. This specimen consisted of CD4+ T cells from PBMCs cultured with HCoV-OC43 spike peptides, obtained after COVID-19 vaccination. The subset is: HCoV-OC43 spike overlapping peptide pool stimulation. This clonotype was sampled from a human donor who received a COVID-19 vaccine. The CDR3 region is CASSEDAWNTEAFF. DNA for the CDR3: TGTGCCAGCAGTGAGGACGCTTGGAACACTGAAGCTTTCTTT.